The 15 T cell receptor beta chains reported below all come from one sample, sequenced in a study of cytomegalovirus exposure and HLA in healthy donors. With 60 Vbeta and 13 Jbeta primers, the PCR was carried out. Repertoires were generated with immunoSEQ multiplex PCR, while TCRdb's copy carries only in-frame clones and drops some. Counted here are some 190,000 clones, 77% occurring once; the ten biggest clones make up less than 1.5%. The sequencing sample was made of PBMCs. The receptors shown here come from a man between 18 and 29 years old in good health and CMV-seronegative.

This clone appeared once. The V gene is TRBV29-1, the J gene TRBJ2-3; 8 nucleotides match TRBD1. The germline gives CDR1 SQVTM, CDR2 ANQGSEA. The V and J ends lost 5 bases and 2 bases, in that order; junction bases with no gene match: 3. This CDR3 contains 13 residues. The CDR3 reads CSVWTGPTDTQYF. The CDR3 DNA reads TGCAGCGTTTGGACAGGGCCCACAGATACGCAGTATTTT.

The V gene is TRBV4-3, the J gene TRBJ2-3; 8 nucleotides align to TRBD2. Germline CDR1 reads LGHNA; CDR2 reads YSLEER. V dropped 1 base and J dropped 4; count of bases not matched to a gene: 7. The CDR3 spans 16 residues. Written as DNA, the CDR3 is TGCGCCAGCAGCCAAGGCAACGGGAGGGGCTCAGATACGCAGTATTTT. Translating gives CASSQGNGRGSDTQYF.

The J gene is TRBJ1-4, the V gene TRBV30, with D uncertain. The V end lost 8 bases, the J end lost 4 bases, and 17 bases lay between the germline ends. The CDR3 extends over 14 amino acids. CDR1 and CDR2 from the germline V gene are GTSNPN and SVGIG (reference sequence). CDR3 loop: CAGLAGGFNEKLFF. CDR3 bases: TGTGCCGGGCTCGCCGGAGGATTTAATGAAAAACTGTTTTTT.

This clone has more than one count but fewer than ten. Relative to the germline gene, one junction end is altered; a read error may explain this. The chain has TRBV6-1 and TRBJ1-1; unclear D gene. The CDR3 length is 13 residues. Germline CDR1 and CDR2: MNHNS and SASEGT. The CDR3 here is CASREVANTEAFF. The CDR3 DNA follows: TGTGCCAGCAGGGAAGTGGCGAACACTGAAGCTTTCTTT.

DNA for the CDR3: TGTGCCAGCAGTGAAGACGCGGGGGGCATCACCGGGGAGCTGTTTTTT. Translating it yields CASSEDAGGITGELFF. V and J are TRBV25-1 and TRBJ2-2, with 8 bases that match TRBD2. The V gene end was trimmed by 2 bases and the J gene end by 4 bases; junction bases not matched to a gene: 6. The germline V gene has CDR1 MGHDK and CDR2 SYGVNS. This CDR3 is 16 amino acids long. Full variable domain (rest looked up from reference TRBV25-1 and TRBJ2-2): EADIYQTPRYLVIGTGKKITLECSQTMGHDKMYWYQQDPGMELHLIHYSYGVNSTEKGDLSSESTVSRIRTEHFPLTLESARPSHTSQYLCASSEDAGGITGELFFGEGSRLTVL.

The chain links TRBV29-1 to TRBJ2-3; D is possibly TRBD1 (6 bases). Gene TRBJ1-5 matches the end of the DNA better, so the J call may be wrong. The V gene's germline CDR1 is SQVTM and CDR2 ANQGSEA. The CDR3 runs to 15 residues. CDR3 in amino acids: CSVEGGGHGGDTQHF. The CDR3 coding sequence is TGCAGCGTTGAAGGAGGGGGGCACGGGGGGGATACGCAGCATTTT.

The genes are TRBV4-2 and TRBJ2-3; maybe TRBD1 (5 bases). Germline lookup yields CDR1 LGHNA and CDR2 YNFKEQ. Trimming left V 0 bases short and J 0 bases short, with 13 bases between. CDR3 size: 17 residues. This CDR3 is CASSQDLGPSSTDTQYF. The CDR3 bases are TGTGCCAGCAGCCAAGATCTGGGGCCATCTAGCACAGATACGCAGTATTTT.

This chain uses TRBV30 with TRBJ2-7; 11 nucleotides match TRBD2. V dropped 5 bases and J dropped 6; count of bases not matched to a gene: 9. The CDR3 is 14 residues long. CDR1 and CDR2 (germline): GTSNPN, SVGIG (reference sequence). Written as DNA, the CDR3 is TGTGCCTGGGGGCTCGGACTAGCGGGTGGCGAGCAGTACTTC. Amino acid sequence: CAWGLGLAGGEQYF.

J is TRBJ2-3 and V is TRBV2, with D possibly matching TRBD2 (6 bases). The CDR3 loop spans 15 amino acids. V was shortened by 4 bases and J by 6 bases, with 17 bases between the two germline ends. CDR1 and CDR2 from the germline V gene are SNHLY and FYNNEI. The CDR3 region has the DNA TGTGCCAGCAGTGCCATACTAGGAGGGCGCGATACGCAGTATTTT. Its translation is CASSAILGGRDTQYF.

The J gene is TRBJ1-6, the V gene TRBV30; 9 positions agree with TRBD1. The CDR3 is 13 residues long. Germline V lookup: CDR1 GTSNPN, CDR2 SVGIG (reference sequence). The junction had 7 bases not matched to a gene; V was cut back by 5 bases and J by 11 bases. The CDR3 sequence is CAWAGTGHPPLHF. CDR3 sequence (DNA): TGTGCCTGGGCCGGGACAGGGCATCCACCCCTCCACTTT.

V and J are TRBV5-5 and TRBJ1-1; no reliable D call. The CDR3 is 15 amino acids. Germline V gives CDR1 SGHKS, CDR2 YYEKEE (reference sequence). V was trimmed by 0 bases and J by 5 bases, leaving 14 bases between them. DNA for the CDR3: TGTGCCAGCAGCTTGGACTGGGGAGTCGGGACTGAAGCTTTCTTT. Residues: CASSLDWGVGTEAFF. Full variable domain (rest looked up from reference TRBV5-5 and TRBJ1-1): DAGVTQSPTHLIKTRGQQVTLRCSPISGHKSVSWYQQVLGQGPQFIFQYYEKEERGRGNFPDRFSARQFPNYSSELNVNALLLGDSALYLCASSLDWGVGTEAFFGQGTRLTVV.

The chain recombines TRBV7-2 with TRBJ2-3; the D gene is possibly TRBD2 (5 bases). CDR3 length equals 14 residues. V was trimmed by 6 bases and J by 1 base, leaving 11 bases between them. The germline V gene encodes CDR1 SGHTA and CDR2 FQGNSA. In DNA, the CDR3 is TGTGCCAGCAGTCGGACTGGGGGCACAGATACGCAGTATTTT. This codes for CASSRTGGTDTQYF.

The chain employs TRBV2 and TRBJ2-1; possibly TRBD1 for D (5 bases). V lost 10 bases and J lost 0, with 16 bases in between. The length of the CDR3 is 15 residues. The germline gives CDR1 SNHLY, CDR2 FYNNEI. CDR3 in amino acids: CATSPRVSSYNEQFF. The CDR3 nucleotides are TGTGCCACGTCGCCCAGGGTTAGCTCCTACAATGAGCAGTTCTTC.

The J gene is TRBJ2-3, the V gene TRBV7-3; maybe TRBD2 (6 bases). Trimming shortened V by 7 bases and J by 3 bases, and 17 bases separated the two germline ends. The CDR3 is 15 residues long. Per germline, CDR1 SGHTA and CDR2 FQGTGA. Here the CDR3 reads CASTFNGRETDTQYF. CDR3 sequence (DNA): TGTGCCAGCACCTTTAACGGGAGAGAGACAGATACGCAGTATTTT.

The chain joins TRBV6-5 to TRBJ2-1; TRBD2 aligns across 9 bases. V was clipped by 6 bases and J by 7 bases; unmatched bases: 10. Germline lookup yields CDR1 MNHEY and CDR2 SVGAGI. The CDR3 covers 15 residues. The CDR3 bases are TGTGCCAGCAGCCAAGGCGGACTAGCGAGTAATGAGCAGTTCTTC. It codes for CASSQGGLASNEQFF.